This is a list of T cell receptor beta chains from one sample in a study of OX40 agonist ivuxolimab in advanced cancers. Assay: immunoSEQ multiplex PCR; the TCRdb copy retains only in-frame clones and omits some. The sample includes 9,500 to 11,000 clones, roughly 86% of them seen just once. This specimen consisted of CD4+ or CD8+ T cells sorted from blood, obtained in a trial of the OX40 agonist ivuxolimab. All receptors derive from an adult with an advanced solid tumor such as melanoma, head and neck, liver or kidney cancer. Both conserved end residues are part of each CDR3. Some rows mark clone size as missing; the rest say once, few, many or name a class of expanded clone.

V gene: TRBV6-5
clone size: NA
J gene: TRBJ2-7
CDR3 protein: CASSPSGSSYEQYF

V gene: TRBV13
clone size: NA
J gene: TRBJ1-1
CDR3 protein: CASSIGQIEGGAFF

V gene: TRBV6-5
clone size: NA
J gene: TRBJ2-7
CDR3 protein: CASSYSGRYEQYF

V gene: TRBV6-5
clone size: NA
J gene: TRBJ2-5
CDR3 protein: CASSGTSGGQAQYF

V gene: TRBV5-1
clone size: NA
J gene: TRBJ2-7
CDR3 protein: CASSSQGGPYEQYF

V gene: TRBV7-9
clone size: once
J gene: TRBJ2-1
CDR3 protein: CASSLEWGHNEQFF

V gene: TRBV6-1
clone size: NA
J gene: TRBJ2-2
CDR3 protein: CASSEAWITGELFF

V gene: TRBV27
clone size: medium-sized
J gene: TRBJ2-1
CDR3 protein: CASSPQYSSGEYNEQFF

V gene: TRBV28
clone size: NA
J gene: TRBJ2-3
CDR3 protein: CASSFQRRQGYGDTQYF

V gene: TRBV27
clone size: NA
J gene: TRBJ2-7
CDR3 protein: CASSSLAGGPSLQYF

V gene: TRBV4-2
clone size: NA
J gene: TRBJ2-3
CDR3 protein: CASSQDGGGAGDTQYF

V gene: TRBV11-2
clone size: NA
J gene: TRBJ1-2
CDR3 protein: CASSLDAGAGYGYTF

V gene: TRBV10-3
clone size: NA
J gene: TRBJ2-1
CDR3 protein: CAISEREFREQFF

V gene: TRBV13
clone size: once
J gene: TRBJ2-6
CDR3 protein: CASSLGPGANVLTF

V gene: TRBV27
clone size: once
J gene: TRBJ2-7
CDR3 protein: CASRPSGVVAYEQYF

V gene: TRBV5-6
clone size: NA
J gene: TRBJ1-2
CDR3 protein: CASTSFRYDRAVYGYTF

V gene: TRBV7-2
clone size: NA
J gene: TRBJ1-5
CDR3 protein: CASTPRPYSNQPQHF

V gene: TRBV29-1
clone size: NA
J gene: TRBJ2-7
CDR3 protein: CSVELAGAYYEQYF

V gene: TRBV6-5
clone size: NA
J gene: TRBJ2-7
CDR3 protein: CASNPREQYF

V gene: TRBV9
clone size: NA
J gene: TRBJ2-6
CDR3 protein: CASSRRAAGANVLTF

V gene: TRBV21-1
clone size: once
J gene: TRBJ2-2
CDR3 protein: CASSIRRWPGELFF

V gene: TRBV19
clone size: NA
J gene: TRBJ2-1
CDR3 protein: CASSIVREAYNEQFF

V gene: TRBV19
clone size: NA
J gene: TRBJ1-1
CDR3 protein: CASSISGYTEAFF